Below are 18 T cell receptor beta chains sequenced from a single sample in a study of CD8+CD57+ T cells in acquired aplastic anemia. Both TCR beta VDJ combination and CDR3 sequence profiling were carried out. Genomic DNA was the template for this profiling. TCRdb reprocessed the reads with MiXCR, giving one entry per CDR3 protein. Of approximately 470,000 distinct CDR3 sequences in the sample, around 30% were seen once. Individuals selected for sequencing had exhibited CD8+CD57+ cell expansion on flow cytometry. The sequencing sample was made of sorted CD4+, CD8+, or CD8+CD57+ T cells (not recorded which) from PBMCs. These receptors were collected from a human donor with aplastic anemia.

This clonotype occurred a few times. The genes are TRBV6-1 and TRBJ1-2, with TRBD1 identical over 7 bases. The V gene end was trimmed by 5 bases and the J gene end by 8 bases; junction bases not matched to a gene: 5. The length of the CDR3 is 12 residues. In germline, CDR1 is MNHNS, CDR2 SASEGT. CDR3: CASSPTGSGYTF. In DNA, the CDR3 is TGTGCCAGCAGTCCGACAGGGAGCGGCTACACCTTC.

As concerns this clonotype: Since a much larger clone is just one base distant, this may be a read error. The rearrangement joins TRBV19 to TRBJ2-7, with D perhaps matching TRBD2 (5 bases). The CDR3 is 14 amino acids. Germline V gene lookup returns CDR1 LNHDA and CDR2 SQIVND (reference sequence). V lost 8 bases, J lost 2 bases, and 16 bases lay in between. The CDR3 here is CASGPDGNTYEQYF. The DNA of the CDR3 is TGTGCCAGTGGTCCCGACGGGAACACCTACGAGCAGTACTTC.

This clonotype was seen repeatedly, ten times or more. V is TRBV19 and J is TRBJ1-1, with D perhaps TRBD1 (6 bases). The germline V and J ends were trimmed by 6 bases and 1 base, with 15 bases remaining between them. Looked up from germline, CDR1 is LNHDA and CDR2 is SQIVND (reference sequence). CDR3 length: 15 residues. The CDR3 DNA sequence: TGTGCCAGTAGGGCCTGGGGGCTTGCGAACACTGAAGCTTTCTTT. Protein product: CASRAWGLANTEAFF.

This clonotype was found many times. V gene TRBV20-1 combines with J gene TRBJ2-7, with D unresolved. V gave up 8 bases and J gave up 0 bases, with 17 bases separating them. Germline CDR1 DFQATT, CDR2 SNEGSKA (reference sequence). This CDR3 is built from 14 residues. CDR3 in DNA: TGCAGTCCGACCGATGACACTGTCTCCTACGAGCAGTACTTC. Protein product: CSPTDDTVSYEQYF.

V usage is TRBV29-1 and J usage is TRBJ1-2, with unresolved D. Trimming stripped 8 bases from V and 8 bases from J, with 15 bases between. The germline V gene has CDR1 SQVTM and CDR2 ANQGSEA. The length of the CDR3 is 11 residues. Written as DNA, the CDR3 is TGCAGCCTCGACCGAGGCGGGGGCTACACCTTC. This encodes CSLDRGGGYTF.

The chain couples TRBV30 to TRBJ1-2, with 9 nucleotides matching TRBD1. CDR3 length: 17 amino acids. Germline V gives CDR1 GTSNPN, CDR2 SVGIG (reference sequence). Trimming took 3 bases from V and 2 from J; bases not matched to a gene: 13. The CDR3: CAWRPPAGTGINYGYTF. The CDR3 nucleotides are TGTGCCTGGAGACCGCCCGCCGGGACAGGGATCAACTATGGCTACACCTTC.

This clonotype was picked up many times. The chain joins TRBV19 to TRBJ1-1; D is uncertain. Germline-derived CDR1 and CDR2 are LNHDA and SQIVND (reference sequence). The CDR3 extends over 14 amino acids. Trimming stripped 9 bases from V and 8 bases from J, with 22 bases between. CDR3 coding DNA: TGTGCCAGCTTTTCCCTATTAGAGACCTCCGAAGCTTTCTTT. Encoded protein: CASFSLLETSEAFF. Full variable domain (remainder filled in from reference TRBV19 and TRBJ1-1): DGGITQSPKYLFRKEGQNVTLSCEQNLNHDAMYWYRQDPGQGLRLIYYSQIVNDFQKGDIAEGYSVSREKKESFPLTVTSAQKNPTAFYLCASFSLLETSEAFFGQGTRLTVV.

This clonotype came up a few times. This chain links TRBV20-1 with TRBJ2-7, with D perhaps TRBD2 (5 bases). The V gene lost 1 base and the J gene lost 3 bases, with 19 bases spanning the gap. Germline loops: CDR1 DFQATT, CDR2 SNEGSKA (reference sequence). This CDR3 has 16 amino acids. CDR3 bases: TGCAGTGCTAGAGTGGCGGAGGCCTCGGGATACTACGAGCAGTACTTC. Its protein product is CSARVAEASGYYEQYF.

Concerning this clonotype itself: The CDR3 ends on some other residue instead of the conserved phenylalanine or tryptophan, so this is likely a read error. The chain uses TRBV7-3 and TRBJ2-5; 7 bases are shared with TRBD2. Germline V gives CDR1 SGHTA, CDR2 FQGTGA. Unmatched junction bases numbered 1, after V lost 1 base and J lost 5 bases. The CDR3 is 13 amino acids. The CDR3, as DNA: TGTGCCAGCAGCTTAAGGGGAGGGGAGACCCAGTACCTC. Residues: CASSLRGGETQYL.

V gene TRBV9 combines with J gene TRBJ1-1; unclear D gene. CDR1 is SGDLS and CDR2 is YYNGEE in the germline V gene. The CDR3 length is 12 residues. V shed 3 bases and J shed 7 bases, with 10 bases lying between them. CDR3: CASSALQSEAFF. The CDR3 DNA follows: TGTGCCAGCAGCGCTCTTCAGAGTGAAGCTTTCTTT.

The V call is TRBV2, the J call TRBJ1-6, with D maybe TRBD1 (6 bases). Germline-derived CDR1 and CDR2 are SNHLY and FYNNEI. V was trimmed by 5 bases and J by 7 bases, leaving 15 bases between them. This CDR3 spans 15 amino acids. Here the CDR3 reads CASSYSGRGNSPLHF. CDR3 DNA: TGTGCCAGCAGTTACTCGGGAAGGGGGAATTCACCCCTCCACTTT.

The genes are TRBV20-1 and TRBJ2-5; 9 nucleotides agree with TRBD1. Germline CDR1 reads DFQATT; CDR2 reads SNEGSKA (reference sequence). This CDR3 is built from 15 residues. J was trimmed by 5 bases and V by 3 bases; bases with no gene match: 10. The CDR3 reads CSASPPWTGEETQYF. CDR3 in DNA: TGCAGTGCTAGCCCCCCATGGACAGGGGAGGAGACCCAGTACTTC.

This clonotype was recorded once. The rearrangement joins TRBV19 to TRBJ1-5; TRBD1 matches 7 bases. The V segment lost 5 bases and the J segment 1 base; nucleotides outside the gene matches: 8. The CDR3 contains 16 residues. The germline V gene encodes CDR1 LNHDA and CDR2 SQIVND (reference sequence). The CDR3 loop is CASSVTGDASNQPQHF. CDR3 sequence (DNA): TGTGCCAGTAGTGTAACAGGGGACGCCAGCAATCAGCCCCAGCATTTT.

This rearrangement joins TRBV5-1 to TRBJ2-7; 8 positions agree with TRBD1. There are 14 residues in the CDR3. Germline V gene data show CDR1 as SGHRS and CDR2 as YFSETQ. Trimming cost V 5 bases and J 3 bases; bases outside gene matches: 7. The CDR3 DNA sequence: TGCGCCAGCAGGCACCCAGGGGGCGGCTACGAGCAGTACTTC. Translating it yields CASRHPGGGYEQYF.

This clonotype was recorded at least ten times. The chain carries TRBV15 and TRBJ2-1; perhaps TRBD2 as D (5 bases). Trimming pared 5 bases from V and 6 bases from J, leaving 20 bases between. The CDR3 sequence is 16 residues long. The germline V gene has CDR1 LNHNV and CDR2 YYDKDF (reference sequence). CDR3 sequence (DNA): TGTGCCACCAGCCGAGGACTCCGAAACCGACCCAATGAGCAGTTCTTC. Its translation: CATSRGLRNRPNEQFF.

This clonotype has more than one count but fewer than ten. The chain links TRBV5-5 to TRBJ1-1; D is unresolved. CDR3 length: 17 amino acids. CDR1 is SGHKS, CDR2 YYEKEE, per germline (reference sequence). V lost 0 bases to trimming and J lost 2 bases, with 17 bases between them. This chain's CDR3 is CASSLALGVAANTEAFF. In nucleotides, the CDR3 is TGTGCCAGCAGCTTGGCCCTTGGGGTTGCGGCCAACACTGAAGCTTTCTTT.

This clonotype showed up many times. J is TRBJ1-6 and V is TRBV6-1; D remains ambiguous. This CDR3 is 11 amino acids long. V lost 5 bases and J 14 bases, leaving 10 bases between the germline ends. The V gene's germline CDR1 is MNHNS and CDR2 SASEGT. This CDR3 is CASSRTVSLHF. The CDR3 nucleotides are TGTGCCAGCAGTAGGACGGTTTCCCTCCACTTT.

The rearrangement uses TRBV7-3 and TRBJ2-2, with a tentative D call TRBD2 (7 bases). CDR3 length equals 15 residues. V was shortened by 0 bases and J by 6 bases, with 11 bases between the two germline ends. Germline CDR1 is SGHTA and CDR2 is FQGTGA. CDR3 region: CASSLTRGGPGELFF. The CDR3 DNA sequence: TGTGCCAGCAGCTTAACGAGGGGGGGCCCCGGGGAGCTGTTTTTT.